The entry below gives a single TCR beta chain sequence along with its context. Sequencing was performed with immunoSEQ multiplex PCR; in TCRdb, only in-frame clones are kept and a portion is missing. The sample consists of about 170,000 clones, about nine tenths of them appearing once. The entry originates in a study of blood T cell repertoires in COVID-19. The clonotype was recovered from a woman aged 60-75 years with COVID-19, enrolled during active disease. Sequenced input: peripheral blood.

CDR3 loop: CASSLAASSGNTIYF. The CDR3 bases are TGTGCCAGCAGCTTAGCGGCGTCTAGTGGAAACACCATATATTTT. This chain uses TRBV7-2 with TRBJ1-3; D is ambiguous. This CDR3 contains 15 residues. V lost 0 bases and J 3 bases, leaving 9 bases between the germline ends. CDR1 is SGHTA, CDR2 FQGNSA, per germline.